The rows below give T cell receptor beta chains drawn from one sample of a study of cytomegalovirus exposure and HLA in healthy donors. The method was immunoSEQ multiplex PCR; TCRdb's version includes in-frame clones alone and lacks a portion of them. In total, the table holds 41,000 or so clones. The sample was PBMCs. The receptors here all came from a man aged 25-45 years in good health and CMV-seronegative. Each CDR3 is given with its conserved first and last residue. The order of the fields is D gene, J gene, V gene, CDR3 protein, CDR3 DNA. D genes are given only for firm matches.

TRBD1,TRBJ1-5,TRBV5-6,CASSVGQLGYNQPQHF,TGTGCCAGCAGCGTGGGACAGTTGGGGTACAATCAGCCCCAGCATTTT
NA,TRBJ1-5,TRBV7-2,CASSSSGGNQPQHF,TGTGCCAGCAGTTCCTCAGGGGGCAATCAGCCCCAGCATTTT
NA,TRBJ1-5,TRBV2,CASSWAGDSNQPQHF,TGTGCCAGCAGTTGGGCAGGCGATAGCAATCAGCCCCAGCATTTT
NA,TRBJ2-7,TRBV29-1,CSVRTDYEQYF,TGCAGCGTTCGGACAGACTACGAGCAGTACTTC
NA,TRBJ2-2,TRBV7-3,CASSLNGPEGELFF,TGTGCCAGCAGCTTAAATGGGCCCGAAGGGGAGCTGTTTTTT
NA,TRBJ1-3,TRBV30,CAWKLGGALRSGNTIYF,TGTGCCTGGAAACTCGGGGGGGCGTTACGGTCTGGAAACACCATATATTTT
NA,TRBJ2-1,TRBV7-2,CASSLANYNEQFF,TGTGCCAGCAGCTTAGCTAATTACAATGAGCAGTTCTTC
TRBD2,TRBJ2-7,TRBV27,CAKVSGRTTYEQYF,TGTGCCAAAGTTAGCGGGAGGACAACCTACGAGCAGTACTTC
TRBD2,TRBJ2-1,TRBV5-8,CASSLRGGSFLEQFF,TGTGCCAGCAGCTTACGGGGGGGGTCGTTTCTGGAGCAGTTCTTC
NA,TRBJ1-2,TRBV29-1,CSVEDLFRAYGYTF,TGCAGCGTTGAAGATCTTTTCAGGGCCTATGGCTACACCTTC
TRBD2,TRBJ2-3,TRBV5-8,CASSYGLAGSTDTQYF,TGTGCCAGCAGCTATGGACTAGCGGGAAGCACAGATACGCAGTATTTT
NA,TRBJ2-2,TRBV7-9,CASSSWQFREAGELFF,TGTGCCAGCAGCTCGTGGCAGTTCAGGGAGGCCGGGGAGCTGTTTTTT
TRBD1,TRBJ1-2,TRBV6-1,CASSEGDRGAYGYTF,TGTGCCAGCAGTGAAGGGGACAGGGGGGCCTATGGCTACACCTTC
NA,TRBJ1-5,TRBV6-1,CASSELWKSAGRGNQPQHF,TGTGCCAGCAGTGAATTGTGGAAGAGTGCGGGGCGCGGCAATCAGCCCCAGCATTTT
TRBD1,TRBJ1-1,TRBV25-1,CASSEGQMNTEAFF,TGTGCCAGCAGTGAGGGACAGATGAACACTGAAGCTTTCTTT
NA,TRBJ2-6,TRBV2,CASSEVLGGWGSGANVLTF,TGTGCCAGCAGTGAAGTCTTGGGGGGATGGGGCTCTGGGGCCAACGTCCTGACTTTC
TRBD1,TRBJ1-6,TRBV9,CASSVDRGPPLHF,TGTGCCAGCAGCGTAGATAGGGGGCCACCCCTACACTTT
TRBD1,TRBJ1-2,TRBV6-6,CASSYQGQGAYGYTF,TGTGCCAGCAGTTACCAGGGACAGGGGGCTTATGGCTACACCTTC
NA,TRBJ1-2,TRBV6-5,CASSQQGTYGYTF,TGTGCCAGCAGCCAACAGGGAACCTATGGCTACACCTTC
TRBD1,TRBJ1-5,TRBV6-6,CAISTGTEYYQPQHF,TGTGCCATCTCGACCGGGACAGAATATTATCAGCCCCAGCATTTT
NA,TRBJ1-1,TRBV19,CASSIDVQEWATEAFF,TGTGCCAGTAGTATTGATGTCCAGGAATGGGCCACTGAAGCTTTCTTT
TRBD1,TRBJ2-7,TRBV27,CASSIWDRGRYEQYF,TGTGCCAGCAGTATATGGGACAGGGGGCGATACGAGCAGTACTTC
TRBD1,TRBJ2-6,TRBV27,CASRSPRDSASGANVLTF,TGTGCCAGCAGAAGCCCTCGGGACAGCGCCTCTGGGGCCAACGTCCTGACTTTC
NA,TRBJ2-1,TRBV7-2,CASSQQGLEQFF,TGTGCCAGCAGCCAACAGGGCCTTGAGCAGTTCTTC
NA,TRBJ2-5,TRBV7-6,CASSLSDGGFGETQYF,TGTGCCAGCAGCTTAAGTGACGGGGGATTTGGTGAGACCCAGTACTTC
TRBD1,TRBJ1-5,TRBV6-1,CASSDTGGNQPQHF,TGTGCCAGCAGTGACACAGGGGGCAATCAGCCCCAGCATTTT
NA,TRBJ1-5,TRBV19,CASSEGGGYDQPQHF,TGTGCCAGTAGCGAAGGGGGGGGATACGATCAGCCCCAGCATTTT
TRBD1,TRBJ2-7,TRBV6-5,CASSSDRDPYEQYF,TGTGCCAGCAGCTCCGACAGGGACCCCTACGAGCAGTACTTC
TRBD1,TRBJ2-2,TRBV6-1,CASSQGVSGELFF,TGTGCCAGCAGCCAGGGGGTCAGCGGGGAGCTGTTTTTT
NA,TRBJ1-2,TRBV9,CASSVAAGDLPNYGYTF,TGTGCCAGCAGCGTAGCGGCAGGGGACCTGCCTAACTATGGCTACACCTTC
TRBD1,TRBJ1-5,TRBV6-1,CASRGTVNQPQHF,TGTGCCAGCAGGGGGACAGTCAATCAGCCCCAGCATTTT
NA,TRBJ1-2,TRBV25-1,CASSARKANYGYTF,TGTGCCAGCAGCGCCCGGAAAGCGAACTATGGCTACACCTTC
NA,TRBJ2-5,TRBV5-4,CASSLPGANPTETQYF,TGTGCCAGCAGCTTGCCAGGGGCAAATCCTACAGAGACCCAGTACTTC
TRBD1,TRBJ2-6,TRBV19,CASSSGQGGTGANVLTF,TGTGCCAGTAGTTCCGGACAGGGAGGCACTGGGGCCAACGTCCTGACTTTC
TRBD1,TRBJ1-2,TRBV2,CASTETGGFGYTF,TGTGCCAGCACAGAGACAGGGGGCTTTGGCTACACCTTC
NA,TRBJ1-2,TRBV6-5,CASSYTLSGAYGYTF,TGTGCCAGCAGTTACACCCTCTCAGGGGCCTACGGCTACACCTTC
TRBD1,TRBJ1-1,TRBV6-5,CASSVTGGDTEAFF,TGTGCCAGCAGTGTGACAGGGGGAGACACTGAAGCTTTCTTT
NA,TRBJ2-7,TRBV7-9,CASSYFAYEQYF,TGTGCCAGCAGCTATTTCGCCTACGAGCAGTACTTC
TRBD2,TRBJ2-3,TRBV5-4,CASSTRLAEADTQYF,TGTGCCAGCAGCACCCGACTAGCGGAGGCAGATACGCAGTATTTT
NA,TRBJ1-4,TRBV28,CASSDRRNEKLFF,TGTGCCAGCAGCGACAGGAGGAATGAAAAACTGTTTTTT
NA,TRBJ2-6,TRBV18,CASSSLPNSASYGANVLTF,TGTGCCAGCTCATCACTTCCAAACAGTGCCAGCTATGGGGCCAACGTCCTGACTTTC
NA,TRBJ1-2,TRBV5-1,CASSADSVYGYTF,TGCGCCAGCAGTGCGGACAGTGTCTATGGCTACACCTTC
NA,TRBJ2-1,TRBV20-1,CSARADNEQFF,TGCAGTGCTAGAGCGGACAATGAGCAGTTCTTC
TRBD2,TRBJ2-7,TRBV29-1,CSVAGLAGRYEQYF,TGCAGCGTGGCGGGACTAGCGGGACGCTACGAGCAGTACTTC
NA,TRBJ1-1,TRBV5-1,CASSPRGRTNTEAFF,TGCGCCAGCAGCCCCAGGGGTCGCACGAACACTGAAGCTTTCTTT
NA,TRBJ2-6,TRBV19,CASRSLRANVLTF,TGTGCCAGTAGATCCCTCCGGGCCAACGTCCTGACTTTC
NA,TRBJ2-3,TRBV7-9,CASSLRETDTQYF,TGTGCCAGCAGCTTAAGGGAGACAGATACGCAGTATTTT
NA,TRBJ2-6,TRBV5-1,CASSLRLSSGANVLTF,TGCGCCAGCAGCTTGAGACTGTCCTCTGGGGCCAACGTCCTGACTTTC
TRBD1,TRBJ2-3,TRBV15,CATSAGGYRTDTQYF,TGTGCCACCAGCGCAGGGGGTTATCGCACAGATACGCAGTATTTT
TRBD2,TRBJ2-5,TRBV2,CASSGLAGGLRETQYF,TGTGCCAGCAGCGGACTCGCGGGGGGGCTACGAGAGACCCAGTACTTC
NA,TRBJ2-5,TRBV11-2,CASSQIREETQYF,TGTGCCAGCAGCCAAATCAGGGAAGAGACCCAGTACTTC
TRBD2,TRBJ2-1,TRBV25-1,CASSEFMASGYNEQFF,TGTGCCAGCAGTGAATTTATGGCTAGCGGATACAATGAGCAGTTCTTC
TRBD1,TRBJ2-7,TRBV7-2,CASSISTGGYEQYF,TGTGCCAGCAGCATCAGTACAGGGGGCTACGAGCAGTACTTC